Sequencing of this T cell receptor beta chain was carried out in a study of T cells in Graves' hyperthyroidism and ophthalmopathy. Findings of the study overall: Blood held most thyroid clonotypes expanded above 0.001 frequency. Ophthalmopathy prediction by the model preceded onset by a median about 6.3 months.

Template material for amplifying TCR beta CDR3 regions consisted of RNA transcripts. A first-round RT-PCR of the TCR CDR3 used the HTBI primer set. TCRdb reanalysed the multiplex PCR reads using MiXCR and keeps one entry per CDR3 protein. The data contain 300,000 to 450,000 distinct CDR3 sequences, less than 20% of them singletons. Used for diagnoses were clinical symptoms, serum thyroxine and TRAb, thyroid ultrasound and orbital computed tomography. There are many counts of this clonotype. Its antigen remains unidentified. Germline CDR1 and CDR2: LNHDA and SQIVND (reference sequence). The CDR3 runs 15 residues. The V gene end was trimmed by 6 bases and the J gene end by 4 bases; junction bases not matched to a gene: 8.

The sequence was obtained from a woman in her thirties or forties with Graves' ophthalmopathy. This chain uses TRBV19 with TRBJ1-1; 10 nucleotides line up with TRBD1. Specimen: blood. The CDR3 loop is CASRSTGTGVTEAFF. The CDR3 coding sequence is TGTGCCAGTAGGAGCACCGGGACAGGGGTCACTGAAGCTTTCTTT.